Below, 8 T cell receptor beta chains from the same sample are listed, as sequenced in a study of blood T cell repertoires in COVID-19 (dated by TCRdb to the early 2020s). The library came from the immunoSEQ multiplex PCR assay. Entries here come from immuneACCESS through TCRdb and include only in-frame sequences with V and J called. Some clones fail to appear in such tables; in the studies checked, an unresolved V gene covers under half of the shortfall, and the cause of the remainder is unknown. This sample lists some 200,000 clones; 88% were detected once. The top ten constitute under 2% of the sample. The sequenced material came from peripheral blood. These TCRs come from a man in his 70s with acute or convalescent COVID-19.

This clone was seen a few times. J is TRBJ2-1 and V is TRBV4-2; 8 bases align to TRBD1. Trimming cost V 0 bases and J 3 bases; bases outside gene matches: 4. Germline V gene sequence: CDR1 LGHNA, CDR2 YNFKEQ. The CDR3 is 16 amino acids. CDR3 sequence: CASSQDDRGIYNEQFF. The CDR3 region has the DNA TGTGCCAGCAGCCAAGACGACAGGGGAATCTACAATGAGCAGTTCTTC.

J is TRBJ2-2 and V is TRBV19, with 15 bases matching TRBD2. Per the germline V gene, CDR1 is LNHDA and CDR2 is SQIVND (reference sequence). With V trimmed by 3 bases and J by 5 bases, 7 bases remained unmatched. This CDR3 is 18 amino acids long. In nucleotides, the CDR3 is TGTGCCAGTAGTATTCCTCGTGGGACTAGCGGGAGGACCGGGGAGCTGTTTTTT. Translation: CASSIPRGTSGRTGELFF.

The rearrangement uses TRBV6-5 and TRBJ1-4; D is possibly TRBD1 (6 bases). CDR1 MNHEY and CDR2 SVGAGI come from the germline V gene. Trimming left V 7 bases short and J 0 bases short, with 9 bases between. This CDR3 is 14 amino acids long. The CDR3 sequence: CASTRQATNEKLFF. The CDR3 coding sequence is TGTGCCAGCACTAGACAGGCAACTAATGAAAAACTGTTTTTT.

The chain joins TRBV11-2 to TRBJ2-2; 9 bases map to TRBD2. In germline, CDR1 is SGHAT, CDR2 FQNNGV. This CDR3 has 16 residues. The ends lost 5 bases at V and 0 bases at J; junction bases unmatched: 4. Written as DNA, the CDR3 is TGTGCCAGCAGCCCTTTAGCGGGGGCGAACACCGGGGAGCTGTTTTTT. Protein product: CASSPLAGANTGELFF.

The chain uses TRBV6-2 or TRBV6-3 and TRBJ2-3; D may be TRBD2 (6 bases). The CDR3 has 16 amino acids. Germline CDR1 and CDR2: MNHEY and SVGEGT. V was pared by 4 bases and J by 2 bases, with 16 bases between. CDR3 amino acids: CASSSHRLEATDTQYF. CDR3 in DNA: TGTGCCAGCAGTTCCCACCGACTAGAAGCCACAGATACGCAGTATTTT.

This chain links TRBV2 with TRBJ1-1, with D uncertain. CDR1 and CDR2 (germline): SNHLY, FYNNEI. CDR3 size: 14 residues. V lost 4 bases and J 1 base, leaving 10 bases between the germline ends. The CDR3 protein is CASSGGGPNTEAFF. The CDR3 region has the DNA TGTGCCAGCAGTGGGGGAGGGCCGAACACTGAAGCTTTCTTT.

The gene calls are TRBV6-2 or TRBV6-3 and TRBJ2-7; D uncertain. Trimming cost V 3 bases and J 0 bases, with 3 bases left between them. This CDR3 has 12 residues. CDR1 and CDR2 from the germline V gene are MNHEY and SVGEGT. This CDR3 is CASSYSSYEQYF. The CDR3 nucleotides are TGTGCCAGCAGTTATAGCTCCTACGAGCAGTACTTC.

This chain uses TRBV4-1 with TRBJ2-2; TRBD2 is a possible D gene (6 bases). V was shortened by 4 bases and J by 5 bases, with 11 bases between the two germline ends. This CDR3 spans 14 amino acids. Germline V CDR1 and CDR2: MGHRA, YSYEKL. The CDR3 nucleotides read TGCGCCAGCAGCCTAGGGACTTCTACCGGGGAGCTGTTTTTT. As protein: CASSLGTSTGELFF.